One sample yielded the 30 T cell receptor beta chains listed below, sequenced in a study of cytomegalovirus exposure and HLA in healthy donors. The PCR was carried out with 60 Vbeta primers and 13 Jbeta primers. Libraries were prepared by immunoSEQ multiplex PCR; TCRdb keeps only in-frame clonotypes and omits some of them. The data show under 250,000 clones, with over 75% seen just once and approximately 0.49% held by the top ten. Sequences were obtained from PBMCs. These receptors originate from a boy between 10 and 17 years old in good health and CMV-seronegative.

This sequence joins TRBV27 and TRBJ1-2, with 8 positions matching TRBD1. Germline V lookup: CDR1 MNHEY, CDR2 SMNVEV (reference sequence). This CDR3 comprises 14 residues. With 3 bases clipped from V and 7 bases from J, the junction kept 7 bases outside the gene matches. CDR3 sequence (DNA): TGTGCCAGCAGTTTGTCGACAGGGGTGGGTGGCTACACCTTC. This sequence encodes CASSLSTGVGGYTF.

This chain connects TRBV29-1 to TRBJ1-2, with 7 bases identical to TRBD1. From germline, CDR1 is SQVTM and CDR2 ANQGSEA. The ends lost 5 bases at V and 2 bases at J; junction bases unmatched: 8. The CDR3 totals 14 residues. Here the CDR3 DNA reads TGCAGCGTTATGAACAGGGGTCCGAACTATGGCTACACCTTC. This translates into CSVMNRGPNYGYTF.

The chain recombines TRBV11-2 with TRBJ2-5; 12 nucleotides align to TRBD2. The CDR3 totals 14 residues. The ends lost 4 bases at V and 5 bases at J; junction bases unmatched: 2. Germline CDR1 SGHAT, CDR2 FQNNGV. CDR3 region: CASSSGTSGETQYF. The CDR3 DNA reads TGTGCCAGCAGCTCAGGGACTAGCGGGGAGACCCAGTACTTC.

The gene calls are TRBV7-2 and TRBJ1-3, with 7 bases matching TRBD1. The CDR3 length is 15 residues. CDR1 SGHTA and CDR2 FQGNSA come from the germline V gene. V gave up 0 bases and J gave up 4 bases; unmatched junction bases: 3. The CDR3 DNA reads TGTGCCAGCAGCTTAGCGACAGGGTCAGGAAACACCATATATTTT. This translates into CASSLATGSGNTIYF.

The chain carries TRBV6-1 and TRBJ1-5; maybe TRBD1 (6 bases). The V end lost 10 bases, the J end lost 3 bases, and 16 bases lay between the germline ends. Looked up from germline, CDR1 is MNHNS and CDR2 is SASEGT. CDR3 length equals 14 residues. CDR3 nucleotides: TGTGCCACCCGGTCGGGGGGCCTCAATCAGCCCCAGCATTTT. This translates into CATRSGGLNQPQHF.

CDR3 sequence (DNA): TGTGCCAGCAGCGGTGATCAGGGGACGAACACTGAAGCTTTCTTT. This gives the protein CASSGDQGTNTEAFF. This chain connects TRBV9 to TRBJ1-1; tentative D call: TRBD1 (6 bases). CDR1 and CDR2 (germline): SGDLS, YYNGEE. This CDR3 contains 15 residues. The V end lost 3 bases, the J end lost 1 base, and 13 bases lay between the germline ends.

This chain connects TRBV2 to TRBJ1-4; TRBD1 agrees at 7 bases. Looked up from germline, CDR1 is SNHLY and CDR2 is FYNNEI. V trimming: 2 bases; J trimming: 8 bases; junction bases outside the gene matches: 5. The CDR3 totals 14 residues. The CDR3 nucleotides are TGTGCCAGCAGTGAACAGGGGGTGCGGGAAAAACTGTTTTTT. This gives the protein CASSEQGVREKLFF. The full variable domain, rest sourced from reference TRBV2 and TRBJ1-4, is EPEVTQTPSHQVTQMGQEVILRCVPISNHLYFYWYRQILGQKVEFLVSFYNNEISEKSEIFDDQFSVERPDGSNFTLKIRSTKLEDSAMYFCASSEQGVREKLFFGSGTQLSVL.

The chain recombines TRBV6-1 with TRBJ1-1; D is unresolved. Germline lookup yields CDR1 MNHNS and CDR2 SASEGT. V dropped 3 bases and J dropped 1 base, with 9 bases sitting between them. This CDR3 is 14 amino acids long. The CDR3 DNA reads TGTGCCAGCAGTGAGTACAGAGCGAACACTGAAGCTTTCTTT. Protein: CASSEYRANTEAFF.

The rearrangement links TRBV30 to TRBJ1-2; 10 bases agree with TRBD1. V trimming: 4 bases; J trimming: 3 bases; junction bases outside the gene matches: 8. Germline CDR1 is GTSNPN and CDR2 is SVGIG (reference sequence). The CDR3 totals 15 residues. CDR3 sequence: CAWTPDRGKYYGYTF. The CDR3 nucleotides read TGTGCCTGGACCCCGGACAGGGGGAAATACTATGGCTACACCTTC.

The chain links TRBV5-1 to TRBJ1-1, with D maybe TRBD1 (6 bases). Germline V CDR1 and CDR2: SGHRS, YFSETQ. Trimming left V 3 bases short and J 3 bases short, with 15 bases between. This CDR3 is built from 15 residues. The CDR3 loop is CASSSDLTGYTEAFF. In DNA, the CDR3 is TGCGCCAGCAGCTCTGATCTAACAGGGTACACTGAAGCTTTCTTT.

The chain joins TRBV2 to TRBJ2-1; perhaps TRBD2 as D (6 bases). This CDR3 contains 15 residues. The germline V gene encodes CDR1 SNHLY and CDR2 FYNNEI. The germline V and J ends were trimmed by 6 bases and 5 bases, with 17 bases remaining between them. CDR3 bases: TGTGCCAGCAGCGCTATTACGGGAGATCACAATGAGCAGTTCTTC. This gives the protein CASSAITGDHNEQFF.

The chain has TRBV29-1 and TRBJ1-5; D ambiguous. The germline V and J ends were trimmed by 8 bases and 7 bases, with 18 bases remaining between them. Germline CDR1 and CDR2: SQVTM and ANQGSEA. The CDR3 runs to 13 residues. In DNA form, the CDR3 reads TGCAGCTCTAGCGGAGGTCCGGGCCAGCCCCAGCATTTT. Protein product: CSSSGGPGQPQHF.

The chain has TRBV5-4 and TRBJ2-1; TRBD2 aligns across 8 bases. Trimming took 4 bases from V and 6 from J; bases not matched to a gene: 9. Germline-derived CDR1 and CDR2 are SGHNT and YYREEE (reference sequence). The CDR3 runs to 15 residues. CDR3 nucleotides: TGTGCCAGCAGCCCGGGGGGGCCTTTCCCCAATGAGCAGTTCTTC. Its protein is CASSPGGPFPNEQFF.

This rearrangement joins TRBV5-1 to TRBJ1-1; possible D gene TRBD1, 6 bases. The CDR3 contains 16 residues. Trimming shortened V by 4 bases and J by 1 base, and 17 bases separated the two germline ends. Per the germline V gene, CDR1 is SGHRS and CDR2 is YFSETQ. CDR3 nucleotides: TGCGCCAGCAGCCACAGACAGGACCTTCAGAACACTGAAGCTTTCTTT. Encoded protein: CASSHRQDLQNTEAFF.

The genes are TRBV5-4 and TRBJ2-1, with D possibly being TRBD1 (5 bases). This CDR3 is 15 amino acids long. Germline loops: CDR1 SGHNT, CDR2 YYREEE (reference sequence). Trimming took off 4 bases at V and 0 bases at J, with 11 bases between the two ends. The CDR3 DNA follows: TGTGCCAGCAGCGGTGACAGTAGCTCCTACAATGAGCAGTTCTTC. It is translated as CASSGDSSSYNEQFF.

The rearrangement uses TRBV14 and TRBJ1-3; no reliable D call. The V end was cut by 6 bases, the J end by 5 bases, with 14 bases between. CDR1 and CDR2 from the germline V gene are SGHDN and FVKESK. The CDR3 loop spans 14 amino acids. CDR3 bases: TGTGCCAGCAGTGGGCTGCGACACAGAAACACCATATATTTT. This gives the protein CASSGLRHRNTIYF.

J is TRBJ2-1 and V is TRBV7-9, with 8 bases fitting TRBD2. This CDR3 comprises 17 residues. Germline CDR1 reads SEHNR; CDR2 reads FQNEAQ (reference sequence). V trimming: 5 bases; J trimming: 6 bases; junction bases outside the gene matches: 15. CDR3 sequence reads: CASSPELGGETGNEQFF. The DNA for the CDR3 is TGTGCCAGCAGCCCAGAGCTCGGGGGGGAAACCGGCAATGAGCAGTTCTTC.

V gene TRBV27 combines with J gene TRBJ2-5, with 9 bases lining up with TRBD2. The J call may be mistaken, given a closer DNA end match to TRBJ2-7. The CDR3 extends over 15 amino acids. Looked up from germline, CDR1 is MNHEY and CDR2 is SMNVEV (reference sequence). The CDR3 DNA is TGTGCCAGCAGGAGTCTAGCGGGAAATCCTAGCGAGCAGTACTTC. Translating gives CASRSLAGNPSEQYF.

The CDR3, as DNA: TGTGCCAGCAGCCGAACAGGGGGCGGTGGCTACACCTTC. It translates to CASSRTGGGGYTF. This chain uses TRBV6-5 with TRBJ1-2, with 9 nucleotides matching TRBD1. The CDR3 is 13 residues long. Per the germline V gene, CDR1 is MNHEY and CDR2 is SVGAGI. After removal of 6 bases from V and 7 bases from J, the junction contained 6 bases not matched to a gene.

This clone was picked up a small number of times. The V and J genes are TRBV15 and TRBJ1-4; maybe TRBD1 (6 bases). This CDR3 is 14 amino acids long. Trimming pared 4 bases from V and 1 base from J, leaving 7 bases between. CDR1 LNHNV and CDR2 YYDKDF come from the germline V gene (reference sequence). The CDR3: CATSTTGTNEKLFF. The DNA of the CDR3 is TGTGCCACCAGCACGACAGGAACTAATGAAAAACTGTTTTTT. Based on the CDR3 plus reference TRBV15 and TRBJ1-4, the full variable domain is DAMVIQNPRYQVTQFGKPVTLSCSQTLNHNVMYWYQQKSSQAPKLLFHYYDKDFNNEADTPDNFQSRRPNTSFCFLDIRSPGLGDTAMYLCATSTTGTNEKLFFGSGTQLSVL.

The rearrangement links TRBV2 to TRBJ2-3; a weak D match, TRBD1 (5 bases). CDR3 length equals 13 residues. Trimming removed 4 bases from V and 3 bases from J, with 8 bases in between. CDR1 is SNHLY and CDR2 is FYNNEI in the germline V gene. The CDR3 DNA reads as TGTGCCAGCAGTGCAAGGGGAACAGATACGCAGTATTTT. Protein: CASSARGTDTQYF.

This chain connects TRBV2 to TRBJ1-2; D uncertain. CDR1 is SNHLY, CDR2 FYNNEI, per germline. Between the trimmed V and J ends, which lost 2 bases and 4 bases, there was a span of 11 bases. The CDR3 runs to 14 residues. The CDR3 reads CASSEPRGSYGYTF. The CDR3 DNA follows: TGTGCCAGCAGTGAACCCCGAGGGTCCTATGGCTACACCTTC.

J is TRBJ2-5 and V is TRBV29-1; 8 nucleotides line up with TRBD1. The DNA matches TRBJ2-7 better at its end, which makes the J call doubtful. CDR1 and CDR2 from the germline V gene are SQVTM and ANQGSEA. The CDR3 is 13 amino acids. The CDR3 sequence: CSVGGQGISEQYF. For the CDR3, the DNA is TGCAGCGTGGGAGGACAGGGTATCTCCGAGCAGTACTTC.

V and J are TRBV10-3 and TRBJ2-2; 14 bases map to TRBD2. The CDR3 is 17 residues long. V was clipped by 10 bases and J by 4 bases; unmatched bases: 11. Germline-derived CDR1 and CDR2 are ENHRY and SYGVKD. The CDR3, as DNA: TGTGCCACGGTGGGACTAGCGGGAGCGCGGGGCACCGGGGAGCTGTTTTTT. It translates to CATVGLAGARGTGELFF.

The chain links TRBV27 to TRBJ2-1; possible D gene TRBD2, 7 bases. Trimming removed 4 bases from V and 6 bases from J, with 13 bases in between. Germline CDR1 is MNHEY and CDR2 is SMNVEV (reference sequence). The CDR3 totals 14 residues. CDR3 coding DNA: TGTGCCAGCAGTTCAGGTCGGGGGGCCAATGAGCAGTTCTTC. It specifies CASSSGRGANEQFF.

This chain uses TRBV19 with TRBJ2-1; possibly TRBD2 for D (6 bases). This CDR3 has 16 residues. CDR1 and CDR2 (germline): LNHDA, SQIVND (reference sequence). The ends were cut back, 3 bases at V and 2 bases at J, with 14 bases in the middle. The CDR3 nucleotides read TGTGCCAGTAGTATGTCGGCGGGGATCACCTACAATGAGCAGTTCTTC. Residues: CASSMSAGITYNEQFF.

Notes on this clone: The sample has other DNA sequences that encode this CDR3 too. CDR3 loop: CASSVGGSGNEQFF. The CDR3 DNA reads as TGTGCCAGCAGCGTAGGAGGTAGTGGCAATGAGCAGTTCTTC. The V gene is TRBV9, the J gene TRBJ2-1; D remains ambiguous. The CDR3 runs to 14 residues. Germline loops: CDR1 SGDLS, CDR2 YYNGEE. V was pared by 0 bases and J by 6 bases, with 10 bases between.

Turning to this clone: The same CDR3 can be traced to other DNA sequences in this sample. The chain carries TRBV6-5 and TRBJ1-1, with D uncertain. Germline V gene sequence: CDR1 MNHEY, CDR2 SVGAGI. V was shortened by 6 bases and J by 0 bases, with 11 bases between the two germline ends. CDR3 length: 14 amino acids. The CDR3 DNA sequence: TGTGCCAGCAGGACGGGGAAGGTGAACACTGAAGCTTTCTTT. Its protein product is CASRTGKVNTEAFF.

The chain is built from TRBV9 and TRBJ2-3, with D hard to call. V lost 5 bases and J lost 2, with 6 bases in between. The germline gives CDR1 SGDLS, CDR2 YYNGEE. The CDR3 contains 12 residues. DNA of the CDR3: TGTGCCAGCAGGGCCGACACAGATACGCAGTATTTT. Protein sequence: CASRADTDTQYF.

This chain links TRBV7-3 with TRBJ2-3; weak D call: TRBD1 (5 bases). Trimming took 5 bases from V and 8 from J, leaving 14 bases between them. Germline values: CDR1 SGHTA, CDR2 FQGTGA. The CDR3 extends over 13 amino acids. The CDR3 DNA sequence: TGTGCCAGCAGCGAAGGGGCAGGCCCTACGCAGTATTTT. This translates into CASSEGAGPTQYF.